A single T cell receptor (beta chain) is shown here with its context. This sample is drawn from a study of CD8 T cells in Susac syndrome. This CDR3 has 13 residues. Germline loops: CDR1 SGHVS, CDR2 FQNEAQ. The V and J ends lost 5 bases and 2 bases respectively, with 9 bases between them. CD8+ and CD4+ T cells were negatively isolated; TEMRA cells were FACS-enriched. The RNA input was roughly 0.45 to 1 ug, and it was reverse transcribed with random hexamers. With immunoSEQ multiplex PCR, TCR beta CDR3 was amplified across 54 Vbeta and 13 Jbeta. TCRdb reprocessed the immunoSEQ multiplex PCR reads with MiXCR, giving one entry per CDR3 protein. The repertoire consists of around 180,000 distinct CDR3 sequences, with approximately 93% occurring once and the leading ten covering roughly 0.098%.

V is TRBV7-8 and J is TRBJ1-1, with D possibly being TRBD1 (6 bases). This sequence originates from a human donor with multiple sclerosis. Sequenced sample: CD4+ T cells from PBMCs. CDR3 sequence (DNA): TGTGCCAGCAGCACGGACAGAAACACTGAAGCTTTCTTT. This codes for CASSTDRNTEAFF.